The 19 T cell receptor beta chains presented below share a single source sample, sequenced in a study of somatic mutations in cytotoxic T cells in rheumatoid arthritis. Clones were read by immunoSEQ multiplex PCR, and TCRdb kept only the in-frame ones, dropping some. In the table there are roughly 1,900 clones, over 60% of which are singletons. Source: CD8+ T cells sorted from blood, taken at a follow-up visit. These receptors were taken from a man in his sixties or seventies with rheumatoid arthritis.

This clone was seen more than once but under ten times. The chain carries TRBV11-2 and TRBJ2-7; 10 nucleotides match TRBD1. Germline CDR1 SGHAT, CDR2 FQNNGV. V trimming: 4 bases; J trimming: 6 bases; junction bases outside the gene matches: 15. This CDR3 has 17 residues. CDR3 nucleotides: TGTGCCAGCAGCTCCCCGTTTTCGGGACAGGGGAGTCCCGAGCAGTACTTC. Its protein product is CASSSPFSGQGSPEQYF.

The chain is built from TRBV6-1 and TRBJ1-1; D unclear. V lost 5 bases to trimming and J lost 1 base, with 8 bases between them. The CDR3 is 13 amino acids. Germline lookup yields CDR1 MNHNS and CDR2 SASEGT. The CDR3 spells CASSLPENTEAFF. In DNA, the CDR3 is TGTGCCAGCAGTCTCCCAGAGAACACTGAAGCTTTCTTT.

As regards this clone: In the same sample, other DNA sequences code for this CDR3. The V and J genes are TRBV7-8 and TRBJ2-1; tentatively, D is TRBD1 (5 bases). The V and J ends lost 1 base and 3 bases respectively, with 7 bases between them. The CDR3 contains 14 residues. CDR1 and CDR2 from the germline V gene are SGHVS and FQNEAQ. In nucleotides, the CDR3 is TGTGCCAGCAGCTTAGTAGGGGACTACAATGAGCAGTTCTTC. Protein sequence: CASSLVGDYNEQFF.

The chain has TRBV10-3 and TRBJ1-3, with TRBD1 matching 9 bases. Losses at the gene ends were 4 bases for V and 2 bases for J; bases not matched to a gene: 9. Germline CDR1 ENHRY, CDR2 SYGVKD. The CDR3 has 17 residues. This chain's CDR3 is CAISVRGGQGTGNTIYF. The CDR3 bases are TGTGCCATCAGTGTAAGGGGAGGACAGGGGACTGGAAACACCATATATTTT.

The CDR3 sequence is CASSYAQRTGELFF. CDR3 DNA: TGTGCCAGCAGTTACGCCCAAAGGACCGGGGAGCTGTTTTTT. The rearrangement links TRBV6-5 to TRBJ2-2; D not certain. V shed 2 bases and J shed 5 bases, with 9 bases lying between them. The CDR3 sequence is 14 residues long. Germline CDR1 is MNHEY and CDR2 is SVGAGI.

This clone has only a few counts. This chain connects TRBV7-9 to TRBJ1-4; no reliable D call. From germline, CDR1 is SEHNR and CDR2 FQNEAQ (reference sequence). V dropped 5 bases and J dropped 8 bases, with 18 bases sitting between them. The CDR3 totals 15 residues. The CDR3 loop is CASSHVVGGREKLFF. The CDR3, as DNA: TGTGCCAGCAGCCACGTGGTAGGAGGAAGGGAAAAACTGTTTTTT. Full variable domain (outside the CDR3, taken from reference TRBV7-9 and TRBJ1-4): DTGVSQNPRHKITKRGQNVTFRCDPISEHNRLYWYRQTLGQGPEFLTYFQNEAQLEKSRLLSDRFSAERPKGSFSTLEIQRTEQGDSAMYLCASSHVVGGREKLFFGSGTQLSVL.

The chain recombines TRBV6-5 with TRBJ2-7; maybe TRBD1 (5 bases). Germline assignment: CDR1 MNHEY and CDR2 SVGAGI. V was cut by 3 bases and J by 7 bases, with 13 bases left in between. CDR3 length equals 13 residues. CDR3 bases: TGTGCCAGCAGTTATTCCAGGGTCAGTGAGCAGTACTTC. Translated: CASSYSRVSEQYF.

This clone was counted a few times. The rearrangement joins TRBV19 to TRBJ2-7; 8 bases fit TRBD1. Trimming cost V 3 bases and J 2 bases; bases outside gene matches: 3. The CDR3 length is 14 residues. Germline V gene sequence: CDR1 LNHDA, CDR2 SQIVND (reference sequence). Written as DNA, the CDR3 is TGTGCCAGTAGTATGACAGGGGCCACCTACGAGCAGTACTTC. Translation: CASSMTGATYEQYF. The full variable domain, rest sourced from reference TRBV19 and TRBJ2-7, is DGGITQSPKYLFRKEGQNVTLSCEQNLNHDAMYWYRQDPGQGLRLIYYSQIVNDFQKGDIAEGYSVSREKKESFPLTVTSAQKNPTAFYLCASSMTGATYEQYFGPGTRLTVT.

V is TRBV25-1 and J is TRBJ1-6, with D possibly matching TRBD1 (6 bases). The CDR3 contains 16 residues. V was pared by 2 bases and J by 8 bases, with 16 bases between. Germline values: CDR1 MGHDK, CDR2 SYGVNS. In nucleotides, the CDR3 is TGTGCCAGCAGTGAAGCCTACAGGGATCCTTATTCACCCCTCCACTTT. Protein: CASSEAYRDPYSPLHF.

This clone has just a few counts. The genes are TRBV27 and TRBJ2-1; D is possibly TRBD2 (6 bases). Germline CDR1 MNHEY, CDR2 SMNVEV (reference sequence). V lost 8 bases and J lost 9, with 14 bases in between. The CDR3 covers 12 residues. In DNA, the CDR3 is TGTGCCAGCGGGGCGACTAGTTTTGAGCAGTTCTTC. Residues: CASGATSFEQFF.

V is TRBV5-1 and J is TRBJ2-5, with D tentatively TRBD1 (6 bases). The CDR3 has 14 residues. V lost 4 bases and J lost 1, with 11 bases in between. Germline loops: CDR1 SGHRS, CDR2 YFSETQ. The CDR3 DNA reads as TGCGCCAGCAGCGGAACAGGGTTCCAAGAGACCCAGTACTTC. It encodes CASSGTGFQETQYF.

This clone is judged medium-sized (0.01 to 0.1%). V and J are TRBV4-2 and TRBJ1-1, with a weak D call TRBD1 (5 bases). The CDR3 totals 13 residues. Trimming stripped 0 bases from V and 10 bases from J, with 12 bases between. Germline V CDR1 and CDR2: LGHNA, YNFKEQ. This chain's CDR3 is CASSQDGTHRAFF. DNA of the CDR3: TGTGCCAGCAGCCAAGATGGGACCCACCGAGCTTTCTTT.

The rearrangement links TRBV29-1 to TRBJ1-3; the match to TRBD1 covers 10 bases. V dropped 1 base and J dropped 0; count of bases not matched to a gene: 6. CDR1 and CDR2 from the germline V gene are SQVTM and ANQGSEA. This CDR3 spans 17 amino acids. CDR3 loop: CSVEGKDRGPSGNTIYF. CDR3 DNA sequence: TGCAGCGTTGAAGGGAAAGACAGGGGGCCCTCTGGAAACACCATATATTTT.

The chain couples TRBV7-8 to TRBJ2-7, with 12 bases aligning to TRBD1. The germline gives CDR1 SGHVS, CDR2 FQNEAQ. CDR3 size: 15 residues. J lost 2 bases, V lost 5 bases, and 4 bases had no gene match. The CDR3 sequence: CASSARDRGPYEQYF. DNA for the CDR3: TGTGCCAGCAGCGCCCGGGACAGGGGGCCCTACGAGCAGTACTTC.

The chain links TRBV27 to TRBJ2-7; TRBD1 aligns across 10 bases. With 5 bases clipped from V and 2 bases from J, the junction kept 6 bases outside the gene matches. The germline V gene has CDR1 MNHEY and CDR2 SMNVEV (reference sequence). CDR3 length: 15 amino acids. In DNA form, the CDR3 reads TGTGCCAGCAGTCTCGGACAGGGGGGGACCTACGAGCAGTACTTC. It encodes CASSLGQGGTYEQYF.

The rearrangement joins TRBV7-6 to TRBJ2-3; weak D call: TRBD2 (5 bases). The CDR3 is 14 amino acids. CDR1 is SGHVS, CDR2 FNYEAQ, per germline. V gave up 5 bases and J gave up 2 bases, with 11 bases separating them. The chain's CDR3 is CASSPTTNTDTQYF. The DNA of the CDR3 is TGTGCCAGCAGCCCGACTACAAACACAGATACGCAGTATTTT.

This clone was picked up one time. The V and J genes are TRBV6-6 and TRBJ1-1; 9 bases are shared with TRBD1. J was trimmed by 0 bases and V by 6 bases; bases with no gene match: 5. Germline V gene sequence: CDR1 MNHNY, CDR2 SVGAGI (reference sequence). The CDR3 runs to 15 residues. The CDR3 protein is CASSPTGGVNTEAFF. DNA of the CDR3: TGTGCCAGCAGCCCGACAGGGGGAGTGAACACTGAAGCTTTCTTT.

The V call is TRBV7-9, the J call TRBJ2-1; 16 bases map to TRBD2. CDR3 length: 19 residues. Germline V gene sequence: CDR1 SEHNR, CDR2 FQNEAQ (reference sequence). Trimming took 0 bases from V and 2 from J; bases not matched to a gene: 4. DNA for the CDR3: TGTGCCAGCAGCTTAGCGGGACTAGCGGGAGGGAGAACCTACAATGAGCAGTTCTTC. This gives the protein CASSLAGLAGGRTYNEQFF.

The chain recombines TRBV28 with TRBJ2-5; 10 bases agree with TRBD2. The junction had 7 bases not matched to a gene; V was cut back by 1 base and J by 5 bases. CDR1 and CDR2 (germline): MDHEN, SYDVKM. CDR3 length: 16 residues. The CDR3 DNA sequence: TGTGCCAGCAGTTTATACCCAGCGGGAGGGTTGGAGACCCAGTACTTC. It specifies CASSLYPAGGLETQYF.